Below, one TCR beta chain is given with its context. V was pared by 2 bases and J by 0 bases, with 8 bases between. The CDR3 extends over 15 amino acids. Germline values: CDR1 MNHEY, CDR2 SMNVEV (reference sequence). The data are from a study of T cell changes during pregnancy in multiple sclerosis. Method: immunoSEQ multiplex PCR; TCRdb's copy keeps in-frame clones and lacks some. This sample carries tens of thousands of clones, 92% of them seen once, and the ten largest clones take approximately 27%. This chain links TRBV27 with TRBJ2-1; TRBD2 might be the D (6 bases). The sample consisted of CD8+ T cells from peripheral blood mononuclear cells, taken before pregnancy. The sequence came from a female donor with multiple sclerosis, enrolled in a pregnancy study. The CDR3 loop reads CASSLAGNSYNEQFF. The CDR3 DNA is TGTGCCAGCAGTTTAGCGGGAAACTCCTACAATGAGCAGTTCTTC.